This T cell receptor (beta chain) emerged from a study of identical twins. Whole-study findings and limits: Out-of-frame TCR alpha sharing in monozygotic twins exceeded recombination model predictions. Cord blood beta clonotypes that were abundant carried fewer insertions, and memory repertoires showed no such trend.

CDR1 and CDR2 (germline): MGHDK, SYGVNS. This CDR3 comprises 11 residues. V was cut by 4 bases and J by 4 bases, with 5 bases left in between. The sample holds many counts of this clonotype. The antigen is undetermined. TCRdb recomputed calls from the 5' RACE reads with MiXCR, one row per CDR3 protein. The table shows around 240,000 distinct CDR3 sequences, with more than 9% occurring only once. The clonotype was recovered from a man aged 50 to 60 in good health. Sample: memory T cells sorted from blood. This chain links TRBV25-1 with TRBJ2-7, with no clear D. The CDR3 DNA reads as TGTGCCAGCAGTGTTCTATACGAGCAGTACTTC. This encodes CASSVLYEQYF.